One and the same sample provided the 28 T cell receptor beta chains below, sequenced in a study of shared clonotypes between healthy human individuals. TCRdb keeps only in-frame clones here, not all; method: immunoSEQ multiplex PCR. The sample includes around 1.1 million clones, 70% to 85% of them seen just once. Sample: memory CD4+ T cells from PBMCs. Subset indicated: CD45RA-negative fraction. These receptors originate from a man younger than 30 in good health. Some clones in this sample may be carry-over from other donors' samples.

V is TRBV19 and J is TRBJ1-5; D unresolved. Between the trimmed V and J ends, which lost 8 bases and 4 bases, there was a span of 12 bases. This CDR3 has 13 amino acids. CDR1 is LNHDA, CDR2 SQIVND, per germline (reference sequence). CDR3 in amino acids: CASGPGQNQPQHF. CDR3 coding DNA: TGTGCCAGTGGCCCCGGGCAAAATCAGCCCCAGCATTTT.

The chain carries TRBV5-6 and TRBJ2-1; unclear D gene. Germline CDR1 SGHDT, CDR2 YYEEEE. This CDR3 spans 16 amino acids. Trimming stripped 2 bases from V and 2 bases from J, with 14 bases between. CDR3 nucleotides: TGTGCCAGCAGCTTAGTCCCCGCTAGAGCCTACAATGAGCAGTTCTTC. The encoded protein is CASSLVPARAYNEQFF.

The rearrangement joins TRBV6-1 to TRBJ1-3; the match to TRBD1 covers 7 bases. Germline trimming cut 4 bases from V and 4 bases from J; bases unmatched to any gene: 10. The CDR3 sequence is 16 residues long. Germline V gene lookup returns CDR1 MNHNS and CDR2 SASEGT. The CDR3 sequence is CASSGRQGSGGNTIYF. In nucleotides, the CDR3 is TGTGCCAGCAGTGGCCGACAGGGATCGGGCGGAAACACCATATATTTT.

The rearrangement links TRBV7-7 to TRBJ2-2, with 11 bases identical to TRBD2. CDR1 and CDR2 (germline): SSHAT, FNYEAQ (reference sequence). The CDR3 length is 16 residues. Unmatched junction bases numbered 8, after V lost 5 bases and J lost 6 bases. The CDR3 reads CASSPLAGGRAGELFF. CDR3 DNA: TGTGCCAGCAGCCCCCTAGCGGGAGGCAGGGCCGGGGAGCTGTTTTTT.

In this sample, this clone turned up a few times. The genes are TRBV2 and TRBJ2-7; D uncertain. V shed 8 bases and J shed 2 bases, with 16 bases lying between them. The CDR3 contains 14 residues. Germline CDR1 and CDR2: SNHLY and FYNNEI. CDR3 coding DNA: TGTGCCAGCTGGGTGGGGTCAGAAGCCTACGAGCAGTACTTC. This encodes CASWVGSEAYEQYF. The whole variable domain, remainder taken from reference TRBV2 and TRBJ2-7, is EPEVTQTPSHQVTQMGQEVILRCVPISNHLYFYWYRQILGQKVEFLVSFYNNEISEKSEIFDDQFSVERPDGSNFTLKIRSTKLEDSAMYFCASWVGSEAYEQYFGPGTRLTVT.

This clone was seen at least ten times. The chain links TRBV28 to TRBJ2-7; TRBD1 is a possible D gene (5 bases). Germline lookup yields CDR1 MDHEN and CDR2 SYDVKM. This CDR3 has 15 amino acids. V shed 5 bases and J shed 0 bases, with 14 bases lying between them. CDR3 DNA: TGTGCCAGCAGTCCTATCCTTGACAGCTCCTACGAGCAGTACTTC. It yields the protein CASSPILDSSYEQYF.

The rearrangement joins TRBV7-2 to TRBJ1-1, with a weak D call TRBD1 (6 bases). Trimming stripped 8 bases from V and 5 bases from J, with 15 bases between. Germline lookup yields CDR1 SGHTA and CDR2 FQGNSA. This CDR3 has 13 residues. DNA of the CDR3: TGTGCCAGCGAGGGGGGAAGGGGAACTGAAGCTTTCTTT. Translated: CASEGGRGTEAFF.

The CDR3 bases are TGTGCCAGCAGTTCGGGACTAGCGGGGAATACTTACAATGAGCAGTTCTTC. It encodes CASSSGLAGNTYNEQFF. The V and J genes are TRBV28 and TRBJ2-1, with TRBD2 identical over 13 bases. This CDR3 region has 17 residues. Trimming removed 4 bases from V and 4 bases from J; junction bases left unmatched: 7. The germline V gene encodes CDR1 MDHEN and CDR2 SYDVKM.

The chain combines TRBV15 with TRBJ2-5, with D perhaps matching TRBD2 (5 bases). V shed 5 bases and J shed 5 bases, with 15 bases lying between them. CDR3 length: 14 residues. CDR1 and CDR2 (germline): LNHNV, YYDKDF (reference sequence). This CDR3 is CATSPTGRVETQYF. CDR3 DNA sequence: TGTGCCACCAGCCCTACGGGAAGGGTGGAGACCCAGTACTTC.

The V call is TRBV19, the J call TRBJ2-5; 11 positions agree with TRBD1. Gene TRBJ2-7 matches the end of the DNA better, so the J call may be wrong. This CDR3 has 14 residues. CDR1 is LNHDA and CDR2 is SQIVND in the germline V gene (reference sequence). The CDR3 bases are TGTGCCAGTAGTACCGGGACAGGGGGCTACGAGCAGTACTTC. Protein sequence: CASSTGTGGYEQYF.

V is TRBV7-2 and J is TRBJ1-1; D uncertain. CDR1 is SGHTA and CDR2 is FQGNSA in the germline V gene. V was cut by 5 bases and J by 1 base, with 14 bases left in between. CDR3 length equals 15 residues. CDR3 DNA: TGTGCCAGCAGCAAGGGCCTGGGAACGAACACTGAAGCTTTCTTT. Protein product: CASSKGLGTNTEAFF.

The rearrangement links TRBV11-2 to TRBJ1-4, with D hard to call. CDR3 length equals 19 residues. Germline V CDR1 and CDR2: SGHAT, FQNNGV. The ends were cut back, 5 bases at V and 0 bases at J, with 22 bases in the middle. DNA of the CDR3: TGTGCCAGCAGCCCACTGGGCTTGCAGCGCACTGCAACTAATGAAAAACTGTTTTTT. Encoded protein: CASSPLGLQRTATNEKLFF.

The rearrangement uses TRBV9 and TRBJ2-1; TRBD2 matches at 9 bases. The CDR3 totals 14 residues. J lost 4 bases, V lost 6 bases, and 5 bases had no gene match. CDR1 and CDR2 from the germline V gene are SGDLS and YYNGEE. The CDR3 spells CASNLAGKYNEQFF. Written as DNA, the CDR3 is TGTGCCAGCAACCTAGCGGGAAAATACAATGAGCAGTTCTTC.

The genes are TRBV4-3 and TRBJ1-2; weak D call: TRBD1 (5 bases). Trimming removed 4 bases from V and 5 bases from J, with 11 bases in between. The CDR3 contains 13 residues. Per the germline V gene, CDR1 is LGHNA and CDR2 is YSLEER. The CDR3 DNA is TGCGCCAGCAGCCTAAGTGGGGGGTATGGCTACACCTTC. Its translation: CASSLSGGYGYTF.

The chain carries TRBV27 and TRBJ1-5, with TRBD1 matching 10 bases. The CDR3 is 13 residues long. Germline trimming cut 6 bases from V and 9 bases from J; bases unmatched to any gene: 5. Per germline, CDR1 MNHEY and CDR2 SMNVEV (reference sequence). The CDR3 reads CASRGQGNSPQHF. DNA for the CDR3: TGTGCCAGCAGGGGACAGGGGAACTCGCCCCAGCATTTT.

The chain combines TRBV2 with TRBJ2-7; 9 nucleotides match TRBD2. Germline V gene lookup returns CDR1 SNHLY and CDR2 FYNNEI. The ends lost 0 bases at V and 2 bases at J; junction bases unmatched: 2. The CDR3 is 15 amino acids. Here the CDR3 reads CASSEAAGGPYEQYF. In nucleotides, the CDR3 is TGTGCCAGCAGTGAAGCTGCGGGAGGGCCCTACGAGCAGTACTTC.

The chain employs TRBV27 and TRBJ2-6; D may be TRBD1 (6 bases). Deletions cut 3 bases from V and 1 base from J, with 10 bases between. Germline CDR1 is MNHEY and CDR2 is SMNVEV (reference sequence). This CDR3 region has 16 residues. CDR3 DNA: TGTGCCAGCAGTTTCCGAACAGGGTCTGGGGCCAACGTCCTGACTTTC. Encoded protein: CASSFRTGSGANVLTF.

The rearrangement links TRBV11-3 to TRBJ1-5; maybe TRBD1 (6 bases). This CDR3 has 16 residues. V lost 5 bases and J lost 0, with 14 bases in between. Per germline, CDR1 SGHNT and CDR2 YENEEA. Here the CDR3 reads CASSPSRTVSNQPQHF. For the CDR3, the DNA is TGTGCCAGCAGCCCGTCACGGACAGTTAGCAATCAGCCCCAGCATTTT.

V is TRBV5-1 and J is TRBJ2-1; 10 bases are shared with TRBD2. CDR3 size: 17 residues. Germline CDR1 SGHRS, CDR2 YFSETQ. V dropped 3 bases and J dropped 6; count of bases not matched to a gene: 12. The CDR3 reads CASSSLHGLAVFNEQFF. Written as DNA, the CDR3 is TGCGCCAGCAGCTCCCTCCACGGACTAGCGGTTTTCAATGAGCAGTTCTTC.

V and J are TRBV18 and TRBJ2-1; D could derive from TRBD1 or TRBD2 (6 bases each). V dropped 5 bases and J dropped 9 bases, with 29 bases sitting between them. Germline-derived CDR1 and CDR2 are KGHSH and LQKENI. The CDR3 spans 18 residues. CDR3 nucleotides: TGTGCCAGCTCATCACGAAGGGCCGGGACTCCCGAGGGGGTTGAGCAGTTCTTC. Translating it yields CASSSRRAGTPEGVEQFF.

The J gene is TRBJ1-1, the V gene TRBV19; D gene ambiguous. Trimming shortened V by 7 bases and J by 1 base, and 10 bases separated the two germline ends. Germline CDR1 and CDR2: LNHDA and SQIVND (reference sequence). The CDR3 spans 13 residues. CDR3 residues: CASTNEGNTEAFF. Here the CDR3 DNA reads TGTGCCAGTACGAACGAGGGGAACACTGAAGCTTTCTTT.

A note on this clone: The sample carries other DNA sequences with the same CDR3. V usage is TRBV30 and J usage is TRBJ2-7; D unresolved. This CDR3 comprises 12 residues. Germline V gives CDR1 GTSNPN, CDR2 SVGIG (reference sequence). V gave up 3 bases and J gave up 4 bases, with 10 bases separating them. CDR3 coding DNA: TGTGCCTGGAGCTTGTCCGGGTACGAGCAGTACTTC. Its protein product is CAWSLSGYEQYF.

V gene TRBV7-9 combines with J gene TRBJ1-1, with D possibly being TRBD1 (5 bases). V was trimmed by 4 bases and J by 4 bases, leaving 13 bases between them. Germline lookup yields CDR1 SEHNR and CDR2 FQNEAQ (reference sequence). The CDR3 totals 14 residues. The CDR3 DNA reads TGTGCCAGCAGCTCCAGGGTAGCTAGCACTGAAGCTTTCTTT. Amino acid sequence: CASSSRVASTEAFF.

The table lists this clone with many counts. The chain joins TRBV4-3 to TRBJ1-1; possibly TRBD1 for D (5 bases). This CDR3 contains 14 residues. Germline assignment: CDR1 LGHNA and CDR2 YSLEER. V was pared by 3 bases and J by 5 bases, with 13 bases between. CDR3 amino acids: CASSHPIRETEAFF. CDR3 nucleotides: TGCGCCAGCAGCCATCCTATCAGGGAAACTGAAGCTTTCTTT.

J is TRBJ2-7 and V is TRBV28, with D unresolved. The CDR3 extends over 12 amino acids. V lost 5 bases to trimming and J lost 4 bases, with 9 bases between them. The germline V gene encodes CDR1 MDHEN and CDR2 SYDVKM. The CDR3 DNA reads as TGTGCCAGCAGTCTGGGGTGGTACGAGCAGTACTTC. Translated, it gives CASSLGWYEQYF.

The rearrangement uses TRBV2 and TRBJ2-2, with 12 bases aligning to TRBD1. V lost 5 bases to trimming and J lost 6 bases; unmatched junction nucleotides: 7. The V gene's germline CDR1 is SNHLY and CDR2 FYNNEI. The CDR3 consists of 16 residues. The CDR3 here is CASSWDRGLGAGELFF. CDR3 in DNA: TGTGCCAGCAGTTGGGACAGGGGGCTCGGGGCCGGGGAGCTGTTTTTT.

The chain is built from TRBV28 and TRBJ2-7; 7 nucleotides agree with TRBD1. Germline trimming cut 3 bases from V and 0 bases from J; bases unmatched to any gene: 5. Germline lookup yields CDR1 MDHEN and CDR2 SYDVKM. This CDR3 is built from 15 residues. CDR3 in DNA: TGTGCCAGCAGTTTCTCCGGGACAGCCTCCTACGAGCAGTACTTC. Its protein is CASSFSGTASYEQYF.

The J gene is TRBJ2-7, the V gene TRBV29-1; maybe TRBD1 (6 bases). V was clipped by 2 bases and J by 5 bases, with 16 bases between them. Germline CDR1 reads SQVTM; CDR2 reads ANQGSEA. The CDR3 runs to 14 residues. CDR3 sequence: CSVEQPGVYDEQYF. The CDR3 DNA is TGCAGCGTTGAACAGCCAGGGGTATACGACGAGCAGTACTTC.